A single sample gave rise to the 12 T cell receptor beta chains below, sequenced in a study of T cell changes during pregnancy in multiple sclerosis. Some clones are missing from TCRdb's copy, which holds only in-frame ones; the method was immunoSEQ multiplex PCR. The profile shows about 25,000 clones, around 87% of them singletons. Sequences were derived from CD4+ T cells from peripheral blood mononuclear cells, sampled in the second trimester of pregnancy. The receptors come from a female donor in good health, enrolled as a control in a pregnancy study.

This clone was picked up a small number of times. The DNA of the CDR3 is TGTGCCAGCTCTCCGGATAGCGGTTTGATCTCCTACAATGAGCAGTTCTTC. Amino acid sequence: CASSPDSGLISYNEQFF. The chain links TRBV14 to TRBJ2-1; tentatively, D is TRBD2 (6 bases). Germline-derived CDR1 and CDR2 are SGHDN and FVKESK. CDR3 length: 17 amino acids. V lost 8 bases and J lost 0, with 20 bases in between.

The chain is built from TRBV6-6 and TRBJ1-1; D not resolved. Germline CDR1 MNHNY, CDR2 SVGAGI (reference sequence). The CDR3 length is 14 residues. The V end lost 1 base, the J end lost 0 bases, and 6 bases lay between the germline ends. The CDR3: CASSYLQLNTEAFF. The CDR3 DNA is TGTGCCAGCAGTTACTTACAACTGAACACTGAAGCTTTCTTT.

The chain joins TRBV19 to TRBJ1-1; 8 nucleotides align to TRBD1. Germline V gene lookup returns CDR1 LNHDA and CDR2 SQIVND (reference sequence). Trimming cost V 4 bases and J 12 bases; bases outside gene matches: 13. The CDR3 sequence is 14 residues long. CDR3 in amino acids: CASSTHRGTNPPFF. In DNA, the CDR3 is TGTGCCAGTAGTACTCACAGGGGGACCAACCCCCCTTTCTTT.

The chain joins TRBV5-1 to TRBJ1-3; D is unresolved. CDR3 size: 16 residues. Looked up from germline, CDR1 is SGHRS and CDR2 is YFSETQ. V was shortened by 0 bases and J by 0 bases, with 10 bases between the two germline ends. The CDR3 nucleotides are TGCGCCAGCAGCTTGGATAGCGGGAGCTCTGGAAACACCATATATTTT. This gives the protein CASSLDSGSSGNTIYF. Full variable domain (missing parts from reference TRBV5-1 and TRBJ1-3): KAGVTQTPRYLIKTRGQQVTLSCSPISGHRSVSWYQQTPGQGLQFLFEYFSETQRNKGNFPGRFSGRQFSNSRSEMNVSTLELGDSALYLCASSLDSGSSGNTIYFGEGSWLTVV.

The chain uses TRBV7-8 and TRBJ1-1, with a possible D match to TRBD1 (6 bases). Trimming shortened V by 5 bases and J by 0 bases, and 16 bases separated the two germline ends. Germline CDR1 is SGHVS and CDR2 is FQNEAQ. The length of the CDR3 is 16 residues. The CDR3 DNA sequence: TGTGCCAGCAGCACGACCGGGACACCTATGAACACTGAAGCTTTCTTT. It yields the protein CASSTTGTPMNTEAFF.

This chain connects TRBV7-8 to TRBJ2-1; weak D call: TRBD2 (6 bases). Trimming removed 5 bases at V and 6 bases at J, with 11 bases between. The CDR3 is made up of 13 amino acids. From germline, CDR1 is SGHVS and CDR2 FQNEAQ. The CDR3 DNA follows: TGTGCCAGCAGCAGGGAGGAGGGCAATGAGCAGTTCTTC. Protein sequence: CASSREEGNEQFF. Filled out from reference TRBV7-8 and TRBJ2-1, the complete variable domain reads GAGVSQSPRYKVAKRGQDVALRCDPISGHVSLFWYQQALGQGPEFLTYFQNEAQLDKSGLPSDRFFAERPEGSVSTLKIQRTQQEDSAVYLCASSREEGNEQFFGPGTRLTVL.

The rearrangement uses TRBV18 and TRBJ1-2; 10 nucleotides line up with TRBD1. This CDR3 comprises 15 residues. Germline trimming cut 4 bases from V and 1 base from J; bases unmatched to any gene: 3. Germline CDR1 KGHSH, CDR2 LQKENI. The CDR3 DNA follows: TGTGCCAGCTCACTTGGACAGGGGGTTAACTATGGCTACACCTTC. Its protein product is CASSLGQGVNYGYTF. The complete variable domain, with remaining parts taken from reference TRBV18 and TRBJ1-2, reads NAGVMQNPRHLVRRRGQEARLRCSPMKGHSHVYWYRQLPEEGLKFMVYLQKENIIDESGMPKERFSAEFPKEGPSILRIQQVVRGDSAAYFCASSLGQGVNYGYTFGSGTRLTVV.

The chain has TRBV19 and TRBJ2-5; tentatively, D is TRBD1 (6 bases). Germline V gives CDR1 LNHDA, CDR2 SQIVND (reference sequence). V was trimmed by 6 bases and J by 1 base, leaving 18 bases between them. This CDR3 is built from 16 residues. The DNA of the CDR3 is TGTGCCAGTAGCGACAGGACAATTAACTTCCAAGAGACCCAGTACTTC. The encoded protein is CASSDRTINFQETQYF.

CDR3: CASSWRGTSSETQYF. The CDR3, as DNA: TGCGCCAGCAGCTGGAGGGGGACTAGCTCAGAGACCCAGTACTTC. The chain carries TRBV5-1 and TRBJ2-5; 9 bases line up with TRBD2. The germline V gene encodes CDR1 SGHRS and CDR2 YFSETQ. The J segment lost 4 bases and the V segment lost 3 bases, leaving 7 bases of the junction unmatched. This CDR3 is built from 15 residues. Together with reference TRBV5-1 and TRBJ2-5, the CDR3 gives the full variable domain: KAGVTQTPRYLIKTRGQQVTLSCSPISGHRSVSWYQQTPGQGLQFLFEYFSETQRNKGNFPGRFSGRQFSNSRSEMNVSTLELGDSALYLCASSWRGTSSETQYFGPGTRLLVL.

The rearrangement links TRBV29-1 to TRBJ2-5; the match to TRBD1 covers 8 bases. This CDR3 is built from 14 residues. Germline V lookup: CDR1 SQVTM, CDR2 ANQGSEA. Unmatched junction bases numbered 9, after V lost 6 bases and J lost 3 bases. Here the CDR3 DNA reads TGCAGCGTGGACAGGACAGGGCTAAAAGAGACCCAGTACTTC. Translating it yields CSVDRTGLKETQYF.

This clone was picked up one time. This chain uses TRBV5-1 with TRBJ2-3, with 8 nucleotides matching TRBD2. CDR3 size: 16 residues. V trimming: 1 base; J trimming: 0 bases; junction bases outside the gene matches: 4. CDR1 and CDR2 (germline): SGHRS, YFSETQ. CDR3 amino acids: CASSLLLAESTDTQYF. As DNA, the CDR3 is TGCGCCAGCAGCTTGCTACTAGCGGAAAGCACAGATACGCAGTATTTT. Drawing the rest from reference TRBV5-1 and TRBJ2-3, the complete variable domain is KAGVTQTPRYLIKTRGQQVTLSCSPISGHRSVSWYQQTPGQGLQFLFEYFSETQRNKGNFPGRFSGRQFSNSRSEMNVSTLELGDSALYLCASSLLLAESTDTQYFGPGTRLTVL.

V is TRBV7-2 and J is TRBJ2-5; 8 bases are shared with TRBD2. From germline, CDR1 is SGHTA and CDR2 FQGNSA. The CDR3 loop spans 17 amino acids. The trim removed 1 base at V and 4 bases at J, leaving 11 bases unmatched. CDR3 in DNA: TGTGCCAGCAGCTTAGAGGGCCTTTGGCGGGGGGTAGAGACCCAGTACTTC. Its protein product is CASSLEGLWRGVETQYF.